This T cell receptor (beta chain) was found in a study of cytomegalovirus exposure and HLA in healthy donors. Findings of the study overall: Most TCR sequences proved rare, with some public TCRs found in many donors.

Germline values: CDR1 MNHNS, CDR2 SASEGT. Trimming removed 7 bases from V and 4 bases from J, with 11 bases in between. There are 13 residues in the CDR3. PCR employed 60 Vbeta and 13 Jbeta primers. TCRdb's table, derived via immunoSEQ multiplex PCR, lists solely in-frame clones and lacks some. The profile shows about 93,000 clones, roughly 63% of them singletons. About this clone itself: The antigen is undetermined.

Sequenced sample: PBMCs. The rearrangement uses TRBV6-1 and TRBJ2-1, with TRBD2 as a possible D gene (6 bases). The source is a boy younger than 18 in good health and CMV-seropositive. CDR3 sequence reads: CASTDGGYNEQFF. The CDR3 nucleotides read TGTGCCAGCACCGACGGGGGATACAATGAGCAGTTCTTC.